These T cell receptor beta chains were read from a single sample in a study of read filtering for tumor transcriptome and immune sequencing. TCRdb called the reads again in MiXCR, with one record for every CDR3 protein. The sample shows approximately 40,000 distinct CDR3 sequences, roughly 13% of them seen only once. The sample was a population of CD138-negative cells sorted from bone marrow. Receptors were obtained from a donor aged 40 or older with multiple myeloma. Both conserved end residues are part of each CDR3. D genes are given only for firm matches. For some rows the clone size is stated as once, few or many, or as a class when expanded; others skip it.

V	J	size	D	length	DNA	CDR3
TRBV5-1	TRBJ2-1	many	TRBD2	18	TGCGCCAGCAGCTTGGGGGAGACTAGCGGGAACCCCTACAATGAGCAGTTCTTC	CASSLGETSGNPYNEQFF
TRBV20-1	TRBJ2-1	many	TRBD1	15	TGCAGTGCCCGTACTGACAGGGGGCAATACAATGAGCAGTTCTTC	CSARTDRGQYNEQFF
TRBV5-1	TRBJ2-7	many	.	14	TGCGCCAGCAGCTTGGACTTAGCGTCCTACGAGCAGTACTTC	CASSLDLASYEQYF
TRBV29-1	TRBJ2-7	.	.	14	TGCAGCGTTTCCGGGACGAGGGGGGTTGACGAGCAGTACTTC	CSVSGTRGVDEQYF
TRBV3-1	TRBJ2-7	many	.	11	TGTGCCGGCAGCCAATCCCGCGAGCAGTACTTC	CAGSQSREQYF
TRBV29-1	TRBJ1-1	many	TRBD1	13	TGCAGCGGTATGGACAGGGCGAACACTGAAGCTTTCTTT	CSGMDRANTEAFF
TRBV12-3/TRBV12-4	TRBJ2-2	.	.	14	TGTGCCAGCAGTGCCCAGGGGGGCACCGGGGAGCTGTTTTTT	CASSAQGGTGELFF
TRBV30	TRBJ2-1	.	.	15	TGTGCCTGGAGCCGACTGGCTAGTACTTTAAATGAGCAGTCCTTC	CAWSRLASTLNEQSF
TRBV7-2	TRBJ2-6	many	TRBD1	17	TGTGCCAGCAGCTTAGCGCGACAGGGTTATGGGGCCAACGTCCTGACTTTC	CASSLARQGYGANVLTF
TRBV29-1	TRBJ2-3	many	.	11	TGCAGCGTTGCTGCCCCGGATACGCAGTATTTT	CSVAAPDTQYF
TRBV6-5	TRBJ2-2	many	TRBD2	16	TGTGCCAGCACCCACCGGGTAGCGGGAAATGCCGGGGAGCTGTTTTTT	CASTHRVAGNAGELFF
TRBV14	TRBJ1-1	few	.	14	TGTGCCAGCAGCCCCCGTGGGGGCGGCACTGAAGCTTTCTTT	CASSPRGGGTEAFF
TRBV11-2	TRBJ2-1	.	.	15	TGTGCCAGCAGGACTACCGGGGGCTCCTACAATGAGCAGTTCTTC	CASRTTGGSYNEQFF
TRBV9	TRBJ2-1	many	TRBD2	15	TGTGCCAGCAGCGTAGATAGCGGGTATTACAATGAGCAGTTCTTC	CASSVDSGYYNEQFF
TRBV20-1	TRBJ1-5	many	.	12	TGCAGTGCTACCCTCGGAGAGCAGCCCCAGCATTTT	CSATLGEQPQHF
TRBV20-1	TRBJ2-1	many	.	12	TGCAGTGCTAGAGTGGCGGGGAGTGAGCAGTTCTTC	CSARVAGSEQFF
TRBV10-1	TRBJ2-1	.	TRBD1	15	TGCGCCAGCAGCGACAGGGCCGGCTCCTACAATGAGCAGCTCTTC	CASSDRAGSYNEQLF
TRBV7-9	TRBJ2-3	many	TRBD2	16	TGTGCCAGCAGCTTAATGGCGGGAGTCAAAACAGATACGCAGTATTTT	CASSLMAGVKTDTQYF
TRBV20-1	TRBJ1-1	many	TRBD1	13	TGCAGTGCCACCAGGGGGTTGGGGACTGAAGCTTTCTTT	CSATRGLGTEAFF
TRBV7-9	TRBJ2-2	many	TRBD2	17	TGTGCCAGCAGCTTCGGTCGACTAGCGGGAAGCACCGGGGAGCTGTTTTTT	CASSFGRLAGSTGELFF
TRBV29-1	TRBJ1-1	many	.	11	TGCAGCGTAAGTGGGTCGACTGAAGCTTTCTTT	CSVSGSTEAFF
TRBV7-9	TRBJ2-1	many	TRBD2	17	TGTGCCAGCAGCCCGTACGGACTAGCGGGAGGTTCTAATGAGCAGTTCTTC	CASSPYGLAGGSNEQFF
TRBV6-1	TRBJ2-1	.	.	13	TGTGCCAGCAGTGAGCAGGGAGGCAATGAGCAGTTCTTC	CASSEQGGNEQFF
TRBV5-1	TRBJ2-5	.	TRBD1	15	TGCGCCAGCAGCTTGACCAGGACAGGGGGTGAGACCCAGTACTTC	CASSLTRTGGETQYF
TRBV4-3	TRBJ2-5	many	TRBD2	16	TGCGCCAGCAGCCAAGACCCCTCCGGGGGGTTAAAGACCCAGTACTTC	CASSQDPSGGLKTQYF
TRBV18	TRBJ2-1	many	.	15	TGTGCCAGCTCACCACTAGCAGTAACCCACAATGAGCAGTTCTTC	CASSPLAVTHNEQFF
TRBV4-1	TRBJ1-1	many	.	15	TGCGCCAGCAGACCCCAAGGAGGAGTGAACACTGAAGCTTTCTTT	CASRPQGGVNTEAFF
TRBV25-1	TRBJ1-1	many	TRBD1	15	TGTGCCAGCCAAAAGCAGGGGGCGGTGAACACTGAAGCTTTCTTT	CASQKQGAVNTEAFF
TRBV11-2	TRBJ2-2	many	.	13	TGTGCCAGCAGCTTGTCGAGCGGAGGGGAGCTGTTTTTT	CASSLSSGGELFF
TRBV25-1	TRBJ2-6	many	.	16	TGTGCCAGCAGTGAATTGCGGGGTCGGGGGGCCAACGTCCTGACTTTC	CASSELRGRGANVLTF
TRBV20-1	TRBJ1-4	.	.	11	TGCAGTGCTGCCCTTAATGAAAAACTGTTTTTT	CSAALNEKLFF
TRBV20-1	TRBJ2-7	.	.	11	TGCAGTGCTTCCTCTACCTACGAGCAGTACTTC	CSASSTYEQYF
TRBV29-1	TRBJ2-7	many	TRBD2	15	TGCAGCGCTAGACAAGGACTAGCGGTGGGTTACGAGCAGTACTTC	CSARQGLAVGYEQYF